These 14 T cell receptor beta chains originate from one sample sequenced in a study of blood T cells in healthy people across ages. PCR was performed a second time for about 7 to 11 cycles using a sample-barcoded 5' primer and a J-beta primer mix. TCRdb processed the 5' RACE reads anew with MiXCR; each CDR3 protein has one entry. The sample includes roughly 1.5 million distinct CDR3 sequences, less than 45% of them seen just once. Sequencing was carried out using blood. These receptors came from a woman between 18 and 29 years old in good health.

This clonotype was observed a few times. This sequence joins TRBV13 and TRBJ2-3; 8 bases fit TRBD1. CDR3 length equals 14 residues. J was trimmed by 8 bases and V by 4 bases; bases with no gene match: 8. Germline V gene sequence: CDR1 PRHDT, CDR2 FYEKMQ (reference sequence). CDR3 in DNA: TGTGCCAGCAGCTCGGGACAGGTCAGGGGTACGCAGTATTTT. Its translation is CASSSGQVRGTQYF.

The V call is TRBV20-1, the J call TRBJ2-3; TRBD2 matches 8 bases. The CDR3 totals 13 residues. V dropped 8 bases and J dropped 3; count of bases not matched to a gene: 7. Germline loops: CDR1 DFQATT, CDR2 SNEGSKA (reference sequence). This CDR3 is CSKREFTTDTQYF. The CDR3 DNA follows: TGCAGTAAGCGGGAGTTTACGACAGATACGCAGTATTTT.

This clonotype was counted ten times or more. This chain connects TRBV4-1 to TRBJ2-3, with D possibly TRBD2 on 5 matching bases. The V gene lost 0 bases and the J gene lost 4 bases, with 8 bases spanning the gap. The CDR3 totals 14 residues. Per the germline V gene, CDR1 is MGHRA and CDR2 is YSYEKL. The CDR3 sequence: CASSQDHGADTQYF. The CDR3 DNA sequence: TGCGCCAGCAGCCAAGATCACGGGGCAGATACGCAGTATTTT.

In its sample, this clonotype was seen a few times. V and J are TRBV6-6 and TRBJ2-7, with 9 bases aligning to TRBD1. V shed 6 bases, J shed 7 bases, and the junction held 10 bases outside the gene matches. This CDR3 comprises 14 residues. Germline V gene sequence: CDR1 MNHNY, CDR2 SVGAGI (reference sequence). DNA for the CDR3: TGTGCCAGCAGGTCTGGACAGACAGGGGGGGAGCAGTACTTC. This codes for CASRSGQTGGEQYF.

This clonotype was seen ten or more times. The V gene is TRBV3-1, the J gene TRBJ2-1; D is unresolved. The germline CDR1 and CDR2 sequences are LGHDT and YNNKEL (reference sequence). Trimming took 1 base from V and 9 from J, leaving 4 bases between them. The CDR3 runs 11 residues. CDR3 residues: CASSQVGEQFF. DNA for the CDR3: TGTGCCAGCAGCCAAGTGGGTGAGCAGTTCTTC.

The V and J genes are TRBV3-1 and TRBJ1-2; D possibly corresponds to TRBD1 (5 bases). The V and J ends lost 1 base and 4 bases respectively, with 16 bases between them. Germline lookup yields CDR1 LGHDT and CDR2 YNNKEL (reference sequence). The CDR3 contains 16 residues. CDR3 residues: CASSQVAGRSLYGYTF. CDR3 DNA: TGTGCCAGCAGCCAAGTTGCAGGGCGCTCCCTCTATGGCTACACCTTC.

For this clonotype: This may stem from a read error, because a much larger clone lies one nucleotide away. The V gene is TRBV20-1, the J gene TRBJ2-5; D may be TRBD2 (7 bases). Per the germline V gene, CDR1 is DFQATT and CDR2 is SNEGSKA (reference sequence). The CDR3 loop spans 14 amino acids. Deletions cut 5 bases from V and 11 bases from J, with 24 bases between. CDR3 nucleotides: TGCAGTGCTCGGGGGGCCCCCCTCCACAATGAGCAGTACTTC. It encodes CSARGAPLHNEQYF.

The chain has TRBV28 and TRBJ1-2; TRBD1 matches at 7 bases. The J segment lost 7 bases and the V segment lost 4 bases, leaving 12 bases of the junction unmatched. The length of the CDR3 is 15 residues. From germline, CDR1 is MDHEN and CDR2 SYDVKM. The CDR3 DNA sequence: TGTGCCAGCAGTTCTTTAAGACAGGGACGAATTGGCTACACCTTC. It specifies CASSSLRQGRIGYTF.

This clonotype came up a few times. The chain links TRBV7-9 to TRBJ2-1; D is unclear. CDR3 length: 15 amino acids. Trimming left V 1 base short and J 4 bases short, with 11 bases between. Per the germline V gene, CDR1 is SEHNR and CDR2 is FQNEAQ (reference sequence). The CDR3 coding sequence is TGTGCCAGCAGCTTAGACCTTATTGAGTACAATGAGCAGTTCTTC. Protein sequence: CASSLDLIEYNEQFF.

The rearrangement links TRBV27 to TRBJ2-3, with D possibly called TRBD1 or TRBD2 (5 bases each). This CDR3 is built from 15 residues. The germline V and J ends were trimmed by 2 bases and 4 bases, with 13 bases remaining between them. CDR1 and CDR2 from the germline V gene are MNHEY and SMNVEV (reference sequence). CDR3 region: CASSLVGDGPDTQYF. The DNA of the CDR3 is TGTGCCAGCAGTTTAGTCGGGGACGGCCCAGATACGCAGTATTTT.

In its sample, this clonotype was seen a few times. The chain couples TRBV4-1 to TRBJ2-1, with 10 bases fitting TRBD2. V lost 0 bases, J lost 0 bases, and 8 bases stayed unmatched. There are 19 residues in the CDR3. In germline, CDR1 is MGHRA, CDR2 YSYEKL. The DNA of the CDR3 is TGCGCCAGCAGCCAAGATACCGCCTTAGCGGGAGGCTCCTACAATGAGCAGTTCTTC. Amino acids: CASSQDTALAGGSYNEQFF.

This clonotype was recorded a few times. The V and J genes are TRBV10-3 and TRBJ2-7; TRBD1 matches at 10 bases. V shed 3 bases, J shed 4 bases, and the junction held 6 bases outside the gene matches. Germline CDR1 is ENHRY and CDR2 is SYGVKD. This CDR3 contains 15 residues. CDR3 in amino acids: CAISDRTGGSYEQYF. In DNA, the CDR3 is TGTGCCATCAGTGACAGGACAGGGGGTTCGTACGAGCAGTACTTC.

The genes are TRBV9 and TRBJ2-3, with 14 bases that match TRBD2. The germline gives CDR1 SGDLS, CDR2 YYNGEE. V dropped 4 bases and J dropped 0; count of bases not matched to a gene: 7. The CDR3 covers 18 residues. The CDR3 sequence: CASSLGTSGGASTDTQYF. CDR3 in DNA: TGTGCCAGCAGCCTCGGGACTAGCGGGGGTGCTAGCACAGATACGCAGTATTTT.

The genes are TRBV20-1 and TRBJ1-2; possible D gene TRBD1, 5 bases. Germline-derived CDR1 and CDR2 are DFQATT and SNEGSKA (reference sequence). Trimming took 3 bases from V and 2 from J, leaving 10 bases between them. The CDR3 is made up of 13 amino acids. The CDR3 sequence: CSASEGRNYGYTF. The CDR3 coding sequence is TGCAGTGCTAGTGAGGGACGGAACTATGGCTACACCTTC.